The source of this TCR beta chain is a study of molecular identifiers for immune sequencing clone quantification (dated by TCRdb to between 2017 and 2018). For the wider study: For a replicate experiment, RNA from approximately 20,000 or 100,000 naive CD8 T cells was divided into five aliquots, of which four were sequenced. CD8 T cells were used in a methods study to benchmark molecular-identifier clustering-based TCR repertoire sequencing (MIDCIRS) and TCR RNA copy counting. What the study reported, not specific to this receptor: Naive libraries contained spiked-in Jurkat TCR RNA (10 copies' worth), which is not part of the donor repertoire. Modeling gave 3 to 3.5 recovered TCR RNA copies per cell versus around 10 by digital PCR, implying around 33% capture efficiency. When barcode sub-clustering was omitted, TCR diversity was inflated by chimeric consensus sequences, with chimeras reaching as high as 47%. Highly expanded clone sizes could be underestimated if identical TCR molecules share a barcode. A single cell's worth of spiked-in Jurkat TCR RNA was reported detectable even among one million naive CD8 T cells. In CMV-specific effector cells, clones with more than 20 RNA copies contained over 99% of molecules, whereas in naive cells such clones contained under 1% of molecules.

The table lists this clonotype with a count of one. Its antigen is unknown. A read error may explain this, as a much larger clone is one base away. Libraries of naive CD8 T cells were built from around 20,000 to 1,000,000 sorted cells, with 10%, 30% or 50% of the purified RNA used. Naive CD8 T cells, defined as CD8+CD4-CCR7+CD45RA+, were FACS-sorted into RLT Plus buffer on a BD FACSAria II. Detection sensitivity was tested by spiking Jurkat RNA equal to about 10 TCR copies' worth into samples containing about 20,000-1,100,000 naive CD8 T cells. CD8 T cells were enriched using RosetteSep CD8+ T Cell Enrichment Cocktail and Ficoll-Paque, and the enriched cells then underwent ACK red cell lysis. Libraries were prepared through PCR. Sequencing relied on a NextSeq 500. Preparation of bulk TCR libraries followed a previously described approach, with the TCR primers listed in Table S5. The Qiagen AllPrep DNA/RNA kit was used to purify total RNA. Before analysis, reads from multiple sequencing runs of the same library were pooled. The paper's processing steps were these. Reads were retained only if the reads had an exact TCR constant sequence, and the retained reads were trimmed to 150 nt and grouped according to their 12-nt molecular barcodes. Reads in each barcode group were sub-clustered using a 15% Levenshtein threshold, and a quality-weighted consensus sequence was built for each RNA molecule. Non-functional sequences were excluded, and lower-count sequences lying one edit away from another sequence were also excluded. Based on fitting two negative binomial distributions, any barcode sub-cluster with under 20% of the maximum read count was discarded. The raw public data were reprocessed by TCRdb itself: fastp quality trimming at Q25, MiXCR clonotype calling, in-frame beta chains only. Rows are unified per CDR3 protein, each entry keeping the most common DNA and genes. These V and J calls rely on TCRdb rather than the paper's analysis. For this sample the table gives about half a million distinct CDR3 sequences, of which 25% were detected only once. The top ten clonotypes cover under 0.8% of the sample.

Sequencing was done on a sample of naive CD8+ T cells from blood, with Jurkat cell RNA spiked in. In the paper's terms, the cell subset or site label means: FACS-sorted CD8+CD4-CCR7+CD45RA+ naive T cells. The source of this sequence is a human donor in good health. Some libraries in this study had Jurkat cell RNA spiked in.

The CDR3 protein is CASSEAVPVMNGKLFF. At the DNA level, the sequence is TGTGCCAGCAGTGAAGCGGTCCCAGTAATGAACGGAAAACTGTTTTTT. The rearrangement combines TRBV2 with TRBJ1-4; the D gene is unclear. CDR1 SNHLY and CDR2 FYNNEI were looked up in the germline V gene. The germline ends are 18 bases apart after V is trimmed by 0 bases and J by 10 bases. Reading from cysteine to phenylalanine, the CDR3 counts 16 amino acids. CDR3 DNA is the only sequence kept; it has 48 bases, read in frame from the first base.